This T cell receptor (beta chain) was recovered during a study of OX40 agonist ivuxolimab in advanced cancers. Regarding the research as a whole: The costimulatory receptor OX40 (CD134) was targeted by ivuxolimab, a fully human IgG2 agonistic monoclonal antibody. Peripheral TCRbeta sequencing was intended to test whether TCR sequence diversity was altered and clonal T-cell expansion was caused by ivuxolimab. Of the approximately 50 dose-escalation patients, hepatocellular carcinoma was present in about 20, melanoma in approximately 15, renal cell carcinoma in 9 and head and neck cancer in 9. A male proportion of around 80% and a mean age of about 60 years, ranging from about 23 to 90, were recorded for the dose-escalation cohort. Three dose-escalation patients achieved partial responses, one with hepatocellular carcinoma and two with cutaneous melanoma. The paper describes the monotherapy dose-escalation part (N = 52 patients) of the phase I trial of ivuxolimab. Intravenous ivuxolimab was administered to patients every 2 weeks at six dose levels: 0.01, 0.1, 0.3, 1.5, 3 and 10 mg/kg. Prior anti-PD-1, anti-PD-L1 or anti-CTLA-4 therapy was permitted, and approximately 40% of dose-escalation patients had received checkpoint inhibitors.

Comment on this clone: Its target antigen remains unknown. Per-nucleotide qualities are absent, and no much larger clonotype sits a single base away.

To sequence the TCRbeta CDR3 region, genomic DNA was isolated from the sorted cells. TCRbeta CDR3 regions were sequenced using the immunoSEQ Assay. Sourced from immuneACCESS, this table was stored by TCRdb with only in-frame sequences that have V and J called. A share of the clones is absent; for the studies checked, an unresolved V gene accounts for under half, and the remainder has no known explanation. This sample lists tens of thousands of clones; around 87% were detected once. Around 0.23% of the sample belongs to the ten largest clones. Taken from the germline V gene (reference sequence), the CDR1 and CDR2 loops are LNHDA and SQIVND. Clipping removes 5 bases from V and 3 bases from J, with 9 as the unmatched junction base count. The CDR3 has 15 amino acids, counting the end cysteine and phenylalanine. Only CDR3 DNA remains: 45 bases, in frame from the first base. Patients with a history of autoimmune disease or receiving systemic immunosuppression were excluded from the trial. Peripheral blood for TCR sequencing was collected from all dose cohorts at baseline, on cycle 4 day 1, and on cycle 7 day 1. The samples were drawn from a first-in-human, open-label, multicenter phase I dose-escalation trial of ivuxolimab. Adults with locally advanced or metastatic melanoma, renal cell carcinoma, hepatocellular carcinoma or head and neck squamous cell carcinoma were enrolled in the trial. CD4+ and CD8+ T cells were sorted separately from peripheral blood before TCR sequencing.

The paper's findings and limits, for the study overall: Low levels of normalized T-cell clonal expansion were also seen in some patients who did not respond. The antigen specificity of the peripheral T cells that underwent clonal expansion was not determined. After ivuxolimab, CD8+ T cells had more expanded clones than CD4+ T cells on average. In the 0.1-3.0 mg/kg groups, partial responders had among the lowest normalized peripheral clonal expansion, particularly in CD8+ T cells. Clonal expansion of both CD4+ and CD8+ blood T cells was observed from baseline to week 6 at doses 0.1 to 3.0 mg/kg.

Recombination linked TRBV19 to TRBJ2-7, with 8 middle bases fitting TRBD2. The receptor was derived from an adult with an advanced solid tumor such as melanoma, head and neck, liver or kidney cancer. This specimen consisted of CD4+ or CD8+ T cells sorted from blood, obtained in a trial of the OX40 agonist ivuxolimab. Here is the DNA: TGTGCCAGTAGTTCAGGCAGCGGGGGAAACTACGAGCAGTACTTC. Its translation reads: CASSSGSGGNYEQYF.